Following are 26 T cell receptor beta chains from one sample sequenced in a study of blood T cell repertoires in COVID-19. Sequencing used immunoSEQ multiplex PCR; TCRdb keeps in-frame clones, though not all of them. The table records some 46,000 clones, roughly four fifths of them present only once. Sequencing was done on a sample of peripheral blood. These receptors were obtained from a man in his sixties with active COVID-19.

This chain joins TRBV10-2 and TRBJ2-3, with 8 bases that match TRBD2. J was trimmed by 5 bases and V by 7 bases; bases with no gene match: 14. This CDR3 has 16 amino acids. Germline CDR1 and CDR2: WSHSY and SAAADI. The CDR3 here is CASIGRRGSGGDTQYF. The CDR3 nucleotides are TGCGCCAGCATTGGGAGGCGGGGGAGCGGGGGAGATACGCAGTATTTT.

The chain uses TRBV29-1 and TRBJ2-5; 7 nucleotides match TRBD1. The CDR3 has 15 amino acids. The V segment lost 4 bases and the J segment 5 bases; nucleotides outside the gene matches: 13. Germline CDR1 is SQVTM and CDR2 is ANQGSEA. In nucleotides, the CDR3 is TGCAGCGTTGGGCCCGGGACAGTTATGGGGGAGACCCAGTACTTC. This codes for CSVGPGTVMGETQYF. Together with reference TRBV29-1 and TRBJ2-5, the CDR3 gives the full variable domain: SAVISQKPSRDICQRGTSLTIQCQVDSQVTMMFWYRQQPGQSLTLIATANQGSEATYESGFVIDKFPISRPNLTFSTLTVSNMSPEDSSIYLCSVGPGTVMGETQYFGPGTRLLVL.

This chain's CDR3 is CASSYSGLAGGKQFF. CDR3 DNA: TGTGCCAGCAGTTACTCCGGACTAGCGGGGGGGAAGCAGTTCTTC. This chain joins TRBV6-5 and TRBJ2-1; TRBD2 agrees at 15 bases. Germline loops: CDR1 MNHEY, CDR2 SVGAGI. The junction had 2 bases not matched to a gene; V was cut back by 0 bases and J by 11 bases. This CDR3 has 15 amino acids.

The chain recombines TRBV7-9 with TRBJ2-7, with a possible D match to TRBD2 (6 bases). V was cut by 7 bases and J by 7 bases, with 23 bases left in between. The length of the CDR3 is 15 residues. In germline, CDR1 is SEHNR, CDR2 FQNEAQ (reference sequence). The CDR3 coding sequence is TGTGCCAGCACTCCACCGGGGGTGGGATCGGGTGAGCAGTACTTC. It is translated as CASTPPGVGSGEQYF.

This clone was detected a few times. This chain links TRBV9 with TRBJ2-2; 9 positions match TRBD2. The V gene's germline CDR1 is SGDLS and CDR2 YYNGEE. This CDR3 has 14 amino acids. The V and J ends lost 7 bases and 7 bases, in that order; junction bases with no gene match: 8. The CDR3 bases are TGTGCCAGCTCGGCGGGAGGGCAGATCGGGGAGCTGTTTTTT. Translating gives CASSAGGQIGELFF.

The J gene is TRBJ2-5, the V gene TRBV7-9; 11 bases map to TRBD2. J gave up 9 bases and V 2 bases, and 5 bases lay outside the gene matches. Germline CDR1 reads SEHNR; CDR2 reads FQNEAQ (reference sequence). This CDR3 comprises 14 residues. Here the CDR3 DNA reads TGTGCCAGCAGCTTAACTAGCGGGGGCCAACCCCAGTACTTC. Protein product: CASSLTSGGQPQYF.

This rearrangement joins TRBV19 to TRBJ1-5; TRBD1 matches 8 bases. This CDR3 has 14 residues. CDR1 is LNHDA, CDR2 SQIVND, per germline (reference sequence). The V and J ends lost 5 bases and 2 bases, in that order; junction bases with no gene match: 2. The CDR3, as DNA: TGTGCCAGTAGTGCGGGACAGGGCAATCAGCCCCAGCATTTT. Translating it yields CASSAGQGNQPQHF.

The V call is TRBV5-1, the J call TRBJ2-7, with D perhaps matching TRBD1 (6 bases). Germline-derived CDR1 and CDR2 are SGHRS and YFSETQ. This CDR3 region has 14 residues. V lost 0 bases and J 1 base, leaving 8 bases between the germline ends. CDR3 region: CASSLGGGSYEQYF. CDR3 sequence (DNA): TGCGCCAGCAGCTTGGGAGGGGGATCCTACGAGCAGTACTTC.

This chain connects TRBV19 to TRBJ1-4, with TRBD1 as a possible D gene (6 bases). The germline V gene has CDR1 LNHDA and CDR2 SQIVND (reference sequence). The CDR3 sequence is 14 residues long. The V gene lost 5 bases and the J gene lost 6 bases, with 13 bases spanning the gap. The chain's CDR3 is CASSADSQYEKLFF. CDR3 DNA sequence: TGTGCCAGTAGTGCGGACAGCCAGTATGAAAAACTGTTTTTT.

The rearrangement uses TRBV28 and TRBJ2-3, with a weak D call TRBD1 (5 bases). Germline assignment: CDR1 MDHEN and CDR2 SYDVKM. This CDR3 comprises 17 residues. Trimming removed 1 base at V and 2 bases at J, with 16 bases between. The CDR3 nucleotides read TGTGCCAGCAGTTTATCGGCAGGGCCAGCTATCACAGATACGCAGTATTTT. It translates to CASSLSAGPAITDTQYF.

This rearrangement joins TRBV11-2 to TRBJ2-1; 11 nucleotides match TRBD2. Germline assignment: CDR1 SGHAT and CDR2 FQNNGV. The ends lost 5 bases at V and 7 bases at J; junction bases unmatched: 7. This CDR3 has 15 residues. CDR3 protein: CASSDTSGSRNEQFF. In nucleotides, the CDR3 is TGTGCCAGCAGCGACACTAGCGGGAGTCGGAATGAGCAGTTCTTC.

The gene calls are TRBV7-9 and TRBJ1-1; no clear D gene. The V and J ends lost 6 bases and 5 bases respectively, with 25 bases between them. This CDR3 is built from 17 residues. The germline V gene encodes CDR1 SEHNR and CDR2 FQNEAQ (reference sequence). CDR3 in DNA: TGTGCCAGCAGACCTAACGTAGGGAGAGTTATAGGTACTGAAGCTTTCTTT. Protein product: CASRPNVGRVIGTEAFF.

This clone was seen more than once but under ten times. The chain employs TRBV30 and TRBJ2-5; D unresolved. Deletions cut 2 bases from V and 2 bases from J, with 12 bases between. Germline V gives CDR1 GTSNPN, CDR2 SVGIG (reference sequence). The CDR3 spans 14 residues. The CDR3 sequence is CAWSFKRKQETQYF. CDR3 coding DNA: TGTGCCTGGAGTTTTAAGAGGAAACAAGAGACCCAGTACTTC. The full variable domain, completed using reference TRBV30 and TRBJ2-5, is SQTIHQWPATLVQPVGSPLSLECTVEGTSNPNLYWYRQAAGRGLQLLFYSVGIGQISSEVPQNLSASRPQDRQFILSSKKLLLSDSGFYLCAWSFKRKQETQYFGPGTRLLVL.

J is TRBJ1-4 and V is TRBV28; 9 nucleotides agree with TRBD1. The CDR3 contains 14 residues. Germline V gene sequence: CDR1 MDHEN, CDR2 SYDVKM. V lost 4 bases, J lost 8 bases, and 5 bases stayed unmatched. CDR3 region: CASSSGQGWEKLFF. DNA of the CDR3: TGTGCCAGCAGTTCGGGACAGGGTTGGGAAAAACTGTTTTTT. The full variable domain, rest sourced from reference TRBV28 and TRBJ1-4, is DVKVTQSSRYLVKRTGEKVFLECVQDMDHENMFWYRQDPGLGLRLIYFSYDVKMKEKGDIPEGYSVSREKKERFSLILESASTNQTSMYLCASSSGQGWEKLFFGSGTQLSVL.

This clone has just one count. The J gene is TRBJ1-2, the V gene TRBV29-1; 7 nucleotides align to TRBD1. Germline V CDR1 and CDR2: SQVTM, ANQGSEA. The CDR3 sequence is 12 residues long. The junction had 3 bases not matched to a gene; V was cut back by 4 bases and J by 4 bases. This CDR3 reads CSVGAGGYGYTF. CDR3 DNA sequence: TGCAGCGTTGGGGCAGGGGGCTATGGCTACACCTTC. The variable domain in full, completed from reference TRBV29-1 and TRBJ1-2, reads SAVISQKPSRDICQRGTSLTIQCQVDSQVTMMFWYRQQPGQSLTLIATANQGSEATYESGFVIDKFPISRPNLTFSTLTVSNMSPEDSSIYLCSVGAGGYGYTFGSGTRLTVV.

This clone has just a few counts. The chain couples TRBV4-3 to TRBJ2-7; 13 bases are shared with TRBD2. Germline CDR1 reads LGHNA; CDR2 reads YSLEER. Losses at the gene ends were 2 bases for V and 4 bases for J; bases not matched to a gene: 2. The CDR3 is 15 residues long. CDR3 sequence: CASSQQGLAGYEQYF. CDR3 nucleotide sequence: TGCGCCAGCAGCCAACAGGGACTAGCGGGGTACGAGCAGTACTTC.

This clone was seen just once. V and J are TRBV29-1 and TRBJ2-5; the D gene is possibly TRBD2 (5 bases). This CDR3 comprises 12 residues. The germline gives CDR1 SQVTM, CDR2 ANQGSEA. With 4 bases removed from V and 4 bases from J, the gap between germline ends came to 10 bases. CDR3 loop: CSVASSGETQYF. The CDR3 DNA follows: TGCAGCGTTGCCTCCAGCGGAGAGACCCAGTACTTC. The whole variable domain, filled in from reference TRBV29-1 and TRBJ2-5, reads SAVISQKPSRDICQRGTSLTIQCQVDSQVTMMFWYRQQPGQSLTLIATANQGSEATYESGFVIDKFPISRPNLTFSTLTVSNMSPEDSSIYLCSVASSGETQYFGPGTRLLVL.

The rearrangement joins TRBV7-9 to TRBJ2-3; TRBD2 aligns across 8 bases. The CDR3 consists of 16 residues. V dropped 1 base and J dropped 3; count of bases not matched to a gene: 6. Germline assignment: CDR1 SEHNR and CDR2 FQNEAQ (reference sequence). The CDR3 is CASSLDIIAGTDTQYF. CDR3 coding DNA: TGTGCCAGCAGCTTAGATATAATAGCGGGAACAGATACGCAGTATTTT.

The chain uses TRBV3-1 (or the pseudogene TRBV3-2) and TRBJ2-3, with 7 bases matching TRBD1. Germline values: CDR1 LGHDT, CDR2 YNNKEL (reference sequence). V lost 8 bases, J lost 0 bases, and 8 bases stayed unmatched. This CDR3 contains 15 residues. CDR3 amino acids: CASQVGTASTDTQYF. Here the CDR3 DNA reads TGTGCCAGCCAGGTCGGGACAGCTAGCACAGATACGCAGTATTTT.

The chain links TRBV10-3 to TRBJ2-7; TRBD2 agrees at 7 bases. There are 15 residues in the CDR3. Germline CDR1 ENHRY, CDR2 SYGVKD. The trim removed 3 bases at V and 2 bases at J, leaving 7 bases unmatched. The CDR3 DNA reads as TGTGCCATCAGTGAATGGGGGGGAGGACCCTACGAGCAGTACTTC. This codes for CAISEWGGGPYEQYF.

V and J are TRBV19 and TRBJ2-3; TRBD2 aligns across 12 bases. The CDR3 is 18 amino acids. The junction had 14 bases not matched to a gene; V was cut back by 5 bases and J by 5 bases. Germline V lookup: CDR1 LNHDA, CDR2 SQIVND (reference sequence). This CDR3 reads CASSPHRRLAGVEDTQYF. In nucleotides, the CDR3 is TGTGCCAGTAGTCCCCACAGACGACTAGCGGGAGTTGAAGATACGCAGTATTTT.

This chain connects TRBV10-3 to TRBJ1-6; TRBD1 aligns across 8 bases. Per germline, CDR1 ENHRY and CDR2 SYGVKD. The V segment lost 5 bases and the J segment 0 bases; nucleotides outside the gene matches: 0. The length of the CDR3 is 15 residues. CDR3 sequence reads: CAISTGGSYNSPLHF. The CDR3, as DNA: TGTGCCATCAGTACAGGGGGCTCCTATAATTCACCCCTCCACTTT.

The chain uses TRBV27 and TRBJ1-6; D is perhaps TRBD1 (5 bases). Trimming removed 3 bases at V and 0 bases at J, with 6 bases between. Looked up from germline, CDR1 is MNHEY and CDR2 is SMNVEV (reference sequence). This CDR3 region has 15 residues. CDR3 bases: TGTGCCAGCAGTTTCCAGGGCTCCTATAATTCACCCCTCCACTTT. It translates to CASSFQGSYNSPLHF.

The chain joins TRBV7-9 to TRBJ2-1, with a tentative D call TRBD1 (5 bases). Trimming shortened V by 7 bases and J by 4 bases, and 8 bases separated the two germline ends. CDR3 length equals 12 residues. Per germline, CDR1 SEHNR and CDR2 FQNEAQ (reference sequence). The CDR3 loop is CASTDRYNEQFF. CDR3 in DNA: TGTGCCAGCACCGACAGATACAATGAGCAGTTCTTC.

V and J are TRBV29-1 and TRBJ1-2; D is uncertain. V shed 4 bases and J shed 4 bases, with 13 bases lying between them. In germline, CDR1 is SQVTM, CDR2 ANQGSEA. This CDR3 spans 13 amino acids. CDR3 nucleotides: TGCAGCGTTGTAGCGACATCTATCTATGGCTACACCTTC. It is translated as CSVVATSIYGYTF.

The V call is TRBV7-2, the J call TRBJ1-1; TRBD1 aligns across 12 bases. Unmatched junction bases numbered 3, after V lost 1 base and J lost 0 bases. The CDR3 totals 17 residues. The germline CDR1 and CDR2 sequences are SGHTA and FQGNSA. CDR3 sequence (DNA): TGTGCCAGCAGCTTAGGGGGACAGGGGGCTGTGAACACTGAAGCTTTCTTT. Its protein is CASSLGGQGAVNTEAFF. The full variable domain, its missing parts supplied by reference TRBV7-2 and TRBJ1-1, is GAGVSQSPSNKVTEKGKDVELRCDPISGHTALYWYRQSLGQGLEFLIYFQGNSAPDKSGLPSDRFSAERTGGSVSTLTIQRTQQEDSAVYLCASSLGGQGAVNTEAFFGQGTRLTVV.